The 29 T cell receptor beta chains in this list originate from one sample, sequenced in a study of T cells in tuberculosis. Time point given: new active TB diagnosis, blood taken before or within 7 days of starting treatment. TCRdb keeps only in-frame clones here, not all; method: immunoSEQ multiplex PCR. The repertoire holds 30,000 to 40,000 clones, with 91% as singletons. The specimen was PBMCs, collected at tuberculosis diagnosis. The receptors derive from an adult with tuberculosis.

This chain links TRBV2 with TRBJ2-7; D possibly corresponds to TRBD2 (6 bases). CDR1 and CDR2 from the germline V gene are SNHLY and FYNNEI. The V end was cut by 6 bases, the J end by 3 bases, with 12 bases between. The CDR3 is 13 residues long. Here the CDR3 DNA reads TGTGCCAGCAGAAAGGGACTGCTCTACGAGCAGTACGTC. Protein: CASRKGLLYEQYV.

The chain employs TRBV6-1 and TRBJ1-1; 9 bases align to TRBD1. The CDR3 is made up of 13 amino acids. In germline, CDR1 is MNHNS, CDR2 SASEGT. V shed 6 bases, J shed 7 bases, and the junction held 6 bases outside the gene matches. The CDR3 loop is CASSWTGESEAFF. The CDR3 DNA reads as TGTGCCAGCAGCTGGACAGGGGAAAGTGAAGCTTTCTTT.

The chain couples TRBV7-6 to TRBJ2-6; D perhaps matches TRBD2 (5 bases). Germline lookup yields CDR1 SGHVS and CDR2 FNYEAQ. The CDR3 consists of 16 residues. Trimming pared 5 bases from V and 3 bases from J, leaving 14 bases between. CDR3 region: CASSTEGRLGANVLTF. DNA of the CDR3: TGTGCCAGCAGCACCGAGGGCCGGCTTGGGGCCAACGTCCTGACTTTC.

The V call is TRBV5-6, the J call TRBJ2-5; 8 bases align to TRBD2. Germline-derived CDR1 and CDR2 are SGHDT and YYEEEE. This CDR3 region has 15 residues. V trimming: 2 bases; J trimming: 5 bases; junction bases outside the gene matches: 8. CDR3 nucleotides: TGTGCCAGCAGCTTCCAGGACGGGGGGGCGGAGACCCAGTACTTC. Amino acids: CASSFQDGGAETQYF.

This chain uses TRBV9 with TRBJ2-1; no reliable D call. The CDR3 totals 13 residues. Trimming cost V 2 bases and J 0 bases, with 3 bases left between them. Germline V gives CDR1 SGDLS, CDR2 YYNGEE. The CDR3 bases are TGTGCCAGCAGCGTTCGCTCCTACAATGAGCAGTTCTTC. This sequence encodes CASSVRSYNEQFF.

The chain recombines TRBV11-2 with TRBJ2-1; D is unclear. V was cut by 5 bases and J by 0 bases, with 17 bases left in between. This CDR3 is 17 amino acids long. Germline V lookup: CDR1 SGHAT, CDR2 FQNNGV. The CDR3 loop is CASSPPPSGSSYNEQFF. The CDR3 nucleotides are TGTGCCAGCAGCCCACCCCCCTCTGGTAGCTCCTACAATGAGCAGTTCTTC.

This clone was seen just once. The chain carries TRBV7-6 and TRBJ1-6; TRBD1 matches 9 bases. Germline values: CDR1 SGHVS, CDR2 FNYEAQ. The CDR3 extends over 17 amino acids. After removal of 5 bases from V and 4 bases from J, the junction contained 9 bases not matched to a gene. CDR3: CASSARTGDGYNSPLHF. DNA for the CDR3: TGTGCCAGCAGCGCCCGGACAGGGGACGGGTATAATTCACCCCTCCACTTT.

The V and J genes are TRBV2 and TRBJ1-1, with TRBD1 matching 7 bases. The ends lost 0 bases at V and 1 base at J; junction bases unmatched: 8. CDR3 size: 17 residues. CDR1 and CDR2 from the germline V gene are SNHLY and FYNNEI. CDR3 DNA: TGTGCCAGCAGTGAAGCGGGTCTACAGGGGCCGAACACTGAAGCTTTCTTT. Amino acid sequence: CASSEAGLQGPNTEAFF.

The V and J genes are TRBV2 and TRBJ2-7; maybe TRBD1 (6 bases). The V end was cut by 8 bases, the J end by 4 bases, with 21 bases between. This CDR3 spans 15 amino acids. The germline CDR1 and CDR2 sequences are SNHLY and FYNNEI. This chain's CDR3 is CASGWEPGDRYEQYF. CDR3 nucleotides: TGTGCCAGCGGTTGGGAGCCAGGGGATAGGTACGAGCAGTACTTC.

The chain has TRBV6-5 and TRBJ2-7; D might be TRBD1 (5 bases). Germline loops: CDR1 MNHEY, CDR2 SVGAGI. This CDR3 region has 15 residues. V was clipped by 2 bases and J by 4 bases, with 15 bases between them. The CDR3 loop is CASSYTLSQEYEQYF. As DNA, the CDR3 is TGTGCCAGCAGTTACACCCTCTCACAGGAGTACGAGCAGTACTTC.

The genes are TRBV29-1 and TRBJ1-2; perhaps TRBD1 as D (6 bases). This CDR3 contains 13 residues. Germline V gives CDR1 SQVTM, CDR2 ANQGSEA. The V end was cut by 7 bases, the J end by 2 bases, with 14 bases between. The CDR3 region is CSATDRVNYGYTF. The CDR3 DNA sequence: TGCAGCGCGACGGACAGAGTGAACTATGGCTACACCTTC.

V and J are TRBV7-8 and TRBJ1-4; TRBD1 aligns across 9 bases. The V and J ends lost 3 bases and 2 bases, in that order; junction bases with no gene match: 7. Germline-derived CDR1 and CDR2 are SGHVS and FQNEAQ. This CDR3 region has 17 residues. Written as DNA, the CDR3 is TGTGCCAGCAGCTTCCAACCCGGACAGGGGACTAATGAAAAACTGTTTTTT. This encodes CASSFQPGQGTNEKLFF.

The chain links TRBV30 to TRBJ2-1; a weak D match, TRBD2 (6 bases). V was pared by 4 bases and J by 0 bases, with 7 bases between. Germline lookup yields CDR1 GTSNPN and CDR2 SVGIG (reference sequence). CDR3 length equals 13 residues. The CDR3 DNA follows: TGTGCCTGGACCGGGAGCTCCTACAATGAGCAGTTCTTC. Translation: CAWTGSSYNEQFF.

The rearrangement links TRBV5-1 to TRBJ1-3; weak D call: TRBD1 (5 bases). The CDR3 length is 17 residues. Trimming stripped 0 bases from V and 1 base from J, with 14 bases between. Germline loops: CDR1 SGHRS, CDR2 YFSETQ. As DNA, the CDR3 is TGCGCCAGCAGCTTGGCCGGACACCCTGAATCTGGAAACACCATATATTTT. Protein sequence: CASSLAGHPESGNTIYF.

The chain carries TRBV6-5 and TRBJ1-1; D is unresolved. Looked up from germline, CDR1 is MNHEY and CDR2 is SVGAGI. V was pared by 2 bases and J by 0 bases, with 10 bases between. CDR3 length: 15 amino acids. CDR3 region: CASSYPGNMNTEAFF. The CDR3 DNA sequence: TGTGCCAGCAGTTACCCCGGGAACATGAACACTGAAGCTTTCTTT.

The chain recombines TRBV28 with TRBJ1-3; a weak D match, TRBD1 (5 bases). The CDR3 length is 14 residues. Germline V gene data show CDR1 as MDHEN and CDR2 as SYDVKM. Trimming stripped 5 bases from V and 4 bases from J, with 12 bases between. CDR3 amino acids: CASSRGDFGNTIYF. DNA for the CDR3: TGTGCCAGCAGTCGAGGGGACTTCGGAAACACCATATATTTT.

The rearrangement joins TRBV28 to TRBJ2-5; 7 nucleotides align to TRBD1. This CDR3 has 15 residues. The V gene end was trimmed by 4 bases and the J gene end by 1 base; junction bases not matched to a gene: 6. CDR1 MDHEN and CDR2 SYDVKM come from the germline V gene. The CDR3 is CASSSPPGGQETQYF. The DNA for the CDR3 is TGTGCCAGCAGTTCCCCCCCAGGGGGCCAAGAGACCCAGTACTTC.

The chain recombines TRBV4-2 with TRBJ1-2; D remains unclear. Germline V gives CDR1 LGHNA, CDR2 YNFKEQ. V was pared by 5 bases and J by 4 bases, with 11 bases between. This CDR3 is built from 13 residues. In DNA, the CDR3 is TGTGCCAGCAGCTCTGGCGGTCGCTATGGCTACACCTTC. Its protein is CASSSGGRYGYTF.

The CDR3 DNA reads as TGTGCCAGCAGCGGGACAGCCTCTAGCACAGATACGCAGTATTTT. It yields the protein CASSGTASSTDTQYF. J is TRBJ2-3 and V is TRBV25-1; 7 bases match TRBD1. CDR1 is MGHDK, CDR2 SYGVNS, per germline. J was trimmed by 0 bases and V by 6 bases; bases with no gene match: 6. CDR3 length: 15 amino acids.

For the CDR3, the DNA is TGTGCCAGCAGTGAAGGCGGAGGACAGGCAAGCTACGAGCAGTACGTC. This sequence encodes CASSEGGGQASYEQYV. V usage is TRBV2 and J usage is TRBJ2-7, with 7 bases identical to TRBD1. This CDR3 spans 16 amino acids. J was trimmed by 3 bases and V by 1 base; bases with no gene match: 9. Per the germline V gene, CDR1 is SNHLY and CDR2 is FYNNEI.

CDR3 coding DNA: TGTGCCAGCAGCGGGGGACAGGCGTTCAATGAGCAGTTCTTC. Its protein is CASSGGQAFNEQFF. The chain employs TRBV7-8 and TRBJ2-1; TRBD1 matches at 8 bases. Germline CDR1 SGHVS, CDR2 FQNEAQ. J lost 6 bases, V lost 5 bases, and 6 bases had no gene match. CDR3 length equals 14 residues.

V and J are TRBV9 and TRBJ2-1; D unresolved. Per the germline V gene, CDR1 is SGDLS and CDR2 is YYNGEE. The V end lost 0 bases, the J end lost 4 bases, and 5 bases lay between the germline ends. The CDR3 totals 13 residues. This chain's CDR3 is CASSVAGYNEQFF. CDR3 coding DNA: TGTGCCAGCAGCGTAGCAGGATACAATGAGCAGTTCTTC.

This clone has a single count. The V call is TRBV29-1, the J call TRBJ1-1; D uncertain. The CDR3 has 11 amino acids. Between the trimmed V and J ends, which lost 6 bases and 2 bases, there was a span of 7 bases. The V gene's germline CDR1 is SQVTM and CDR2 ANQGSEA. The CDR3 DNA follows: TGCAGCGTCACGGTTAACACTGAAGCTTTCTTT. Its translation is CSVTVNTEAFF. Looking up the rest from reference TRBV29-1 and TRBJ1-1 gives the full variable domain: SAVISQKPSRDICQRGTSLTIQCQVDSQVTMMFWYRQQPGQSLTLIATANQGSEATYESGFVIDKFPISRPNLTFSTLTVSNMSPEDSSIYLCSVTVNTEAFFGQGTRLTVV.

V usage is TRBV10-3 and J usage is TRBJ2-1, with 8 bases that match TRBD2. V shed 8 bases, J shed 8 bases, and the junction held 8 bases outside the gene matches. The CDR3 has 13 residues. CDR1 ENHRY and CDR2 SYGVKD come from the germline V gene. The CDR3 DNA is TGTGCCATCGGCGGGGGGCCGAGTCATGAGCAGTTCTTC. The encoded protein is CAIGGGPSHEQFF.

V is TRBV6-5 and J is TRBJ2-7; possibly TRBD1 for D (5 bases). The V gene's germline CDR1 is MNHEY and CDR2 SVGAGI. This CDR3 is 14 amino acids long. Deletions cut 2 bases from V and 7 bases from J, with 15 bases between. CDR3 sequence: CASSYGLGDWEQYF. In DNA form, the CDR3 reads TGTGCCAGCAGTTACGGCCTAGGGGATTGGGAGCAGTACTTC.

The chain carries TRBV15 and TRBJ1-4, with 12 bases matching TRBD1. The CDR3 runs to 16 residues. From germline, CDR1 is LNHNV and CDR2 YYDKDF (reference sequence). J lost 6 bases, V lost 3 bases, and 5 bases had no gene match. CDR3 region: CATSSGTGGAYEKLFF. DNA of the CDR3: TGTGCCACCAGCAGCGGGACAGGGGGCGCATATGAAAAACTGTTTTTT.

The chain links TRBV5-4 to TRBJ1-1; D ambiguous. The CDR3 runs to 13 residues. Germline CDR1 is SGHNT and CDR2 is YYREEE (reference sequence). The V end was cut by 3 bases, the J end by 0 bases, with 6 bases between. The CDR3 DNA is TGTGCCAGCAGCTCCTCTATGAACACTGAAGCTTTCTTT. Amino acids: CASSSSMNTEAFF.

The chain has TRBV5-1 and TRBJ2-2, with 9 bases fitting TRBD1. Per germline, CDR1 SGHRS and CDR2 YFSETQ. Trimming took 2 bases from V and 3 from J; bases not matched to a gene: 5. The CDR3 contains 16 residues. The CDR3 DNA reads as TGCGCCAGCAGCTTTAGGGACAGGGAGGACACCGGGGAGCTGTTTTTT. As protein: CASSFRDREDTGELFF.

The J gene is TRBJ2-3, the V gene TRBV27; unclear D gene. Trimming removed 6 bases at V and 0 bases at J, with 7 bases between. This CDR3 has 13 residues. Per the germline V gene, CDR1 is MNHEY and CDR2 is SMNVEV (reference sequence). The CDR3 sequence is CASRLLSTDTQYF. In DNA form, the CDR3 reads TGTGCCAGCAGACTACTGAGCACAGATACGCAGTATTTT.